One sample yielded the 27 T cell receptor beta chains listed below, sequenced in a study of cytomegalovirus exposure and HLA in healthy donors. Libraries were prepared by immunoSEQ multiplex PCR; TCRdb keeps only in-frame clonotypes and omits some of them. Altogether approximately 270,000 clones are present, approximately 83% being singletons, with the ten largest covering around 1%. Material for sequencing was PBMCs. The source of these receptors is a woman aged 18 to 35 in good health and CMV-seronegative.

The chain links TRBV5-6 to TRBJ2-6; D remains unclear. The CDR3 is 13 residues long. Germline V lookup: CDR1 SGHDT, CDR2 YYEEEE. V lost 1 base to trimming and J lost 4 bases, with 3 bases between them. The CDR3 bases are TGTGCCAGCAGCTTGAGCGGGGCCAACGTCCTGACTTTC. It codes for CASSLSGANVLTF.

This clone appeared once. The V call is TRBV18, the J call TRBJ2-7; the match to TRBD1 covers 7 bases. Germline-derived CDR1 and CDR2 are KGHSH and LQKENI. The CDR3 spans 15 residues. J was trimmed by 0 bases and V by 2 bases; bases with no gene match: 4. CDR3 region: CASSPAGTDSYEQYF. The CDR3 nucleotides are TGTGCCAGCTCACCAGCTGGGACAGACTCCTACGAGCAGTACTTC.

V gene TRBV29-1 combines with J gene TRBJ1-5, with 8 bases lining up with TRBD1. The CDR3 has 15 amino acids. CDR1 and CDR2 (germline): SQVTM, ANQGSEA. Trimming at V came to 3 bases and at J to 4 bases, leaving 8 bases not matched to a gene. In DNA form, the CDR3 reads TGCAGCGTTGATGACGGGACAGGCCCAAATCAGCCCCAGCATTTT. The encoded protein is CSVDDGTGPNQPQHF.

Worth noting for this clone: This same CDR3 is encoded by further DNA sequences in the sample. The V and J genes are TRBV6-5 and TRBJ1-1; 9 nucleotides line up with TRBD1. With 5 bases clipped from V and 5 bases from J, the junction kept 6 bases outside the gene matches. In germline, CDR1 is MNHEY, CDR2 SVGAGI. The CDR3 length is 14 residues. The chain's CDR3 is CASSLRQGGTEAFF. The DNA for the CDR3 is TGTGCCAGCAGTCTTCGACAGGGGGGAACTGAAGCTTTCTTT.

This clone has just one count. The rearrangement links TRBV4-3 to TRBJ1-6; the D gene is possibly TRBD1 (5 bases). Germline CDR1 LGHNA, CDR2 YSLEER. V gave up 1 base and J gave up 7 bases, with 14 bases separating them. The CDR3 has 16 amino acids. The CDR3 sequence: CASSQGLDSRNSPLHF. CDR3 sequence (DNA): TGCGCCAGCAGCCAAGGCCTAGACAGTAGAAATTCACCCCTCCACTTT.

The CDR3: CASSYSTSGGPYEQYF. DNA of the CDR3: TGTGCCAGCAGTTACTCAACTAGCGGGGGCCCCTACGAGCAGTACTTC. The chain carries TRBV6-5 and TRBJ2-7; 11 positions match TRBD2. This CDR3 comprises 16 residues. Germline values: CDR1 MNHEY, CDR2 SVGAGI. V gave up 0 bases and J gave up 2 bases; unmatched junction bases: 3.

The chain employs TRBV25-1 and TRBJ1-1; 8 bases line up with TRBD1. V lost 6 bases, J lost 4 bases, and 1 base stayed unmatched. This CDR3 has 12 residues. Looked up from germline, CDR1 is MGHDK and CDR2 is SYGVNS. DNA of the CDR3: TGTGCCAGCAGCACAGGGGGCACTGAAGCTTTCTTT. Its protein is CASSTGGTEAFF.

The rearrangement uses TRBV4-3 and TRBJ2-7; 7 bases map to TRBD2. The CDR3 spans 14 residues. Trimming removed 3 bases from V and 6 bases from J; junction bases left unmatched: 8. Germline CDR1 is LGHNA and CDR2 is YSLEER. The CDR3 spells CASSQGGGAGEQYF. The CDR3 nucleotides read TGCGCCAGCAGCCAGGGGGGAGGGGCCGGCGAGCAGTACTTC.

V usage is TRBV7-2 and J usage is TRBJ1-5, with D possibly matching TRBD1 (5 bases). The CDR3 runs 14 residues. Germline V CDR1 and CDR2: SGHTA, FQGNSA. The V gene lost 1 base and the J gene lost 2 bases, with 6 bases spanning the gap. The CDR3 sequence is CASSLETGNQPQHF. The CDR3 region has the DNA TGTGCCAGCAGCTTAGAGACAGGCAATCAGCCCCAGCATTTT.

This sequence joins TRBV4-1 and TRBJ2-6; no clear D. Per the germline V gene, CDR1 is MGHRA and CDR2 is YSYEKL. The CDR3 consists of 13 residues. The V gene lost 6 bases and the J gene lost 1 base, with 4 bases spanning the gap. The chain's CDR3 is CASSSSGANVLTF. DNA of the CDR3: TGCGCCAGCAGTTCGTCTGGGGCCAACGTCCTGACTTTC.

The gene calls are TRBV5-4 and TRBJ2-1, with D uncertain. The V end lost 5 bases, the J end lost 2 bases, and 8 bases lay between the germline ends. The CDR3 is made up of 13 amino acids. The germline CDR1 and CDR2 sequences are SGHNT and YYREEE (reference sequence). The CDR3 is CASSLPPYNEQFF. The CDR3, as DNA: TGTGCCAGCAGTCTACCCCCCTACAATGAGCAGTTCTTC.

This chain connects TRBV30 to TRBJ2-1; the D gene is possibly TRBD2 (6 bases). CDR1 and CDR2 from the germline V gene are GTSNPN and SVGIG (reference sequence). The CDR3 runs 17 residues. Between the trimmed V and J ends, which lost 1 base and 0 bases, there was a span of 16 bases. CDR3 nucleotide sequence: TGTGCCTGGAGTGGATCGACCCCGGAGGGCTCCTACAATGAGCAGTTCTTC. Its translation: CAWSGSTPEGSYNEQFF. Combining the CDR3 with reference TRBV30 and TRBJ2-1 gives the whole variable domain SQTIHQWPATLVQPVGSPLSLECTVEGTSNPNLYWYRQAAGRGLQLLFYSVGIGQISSEVPQNLSASRPQDRQFILSSKKLLLSDSGFYLCAWSGSTPEGSYNEQFFGPGTRLTVL.

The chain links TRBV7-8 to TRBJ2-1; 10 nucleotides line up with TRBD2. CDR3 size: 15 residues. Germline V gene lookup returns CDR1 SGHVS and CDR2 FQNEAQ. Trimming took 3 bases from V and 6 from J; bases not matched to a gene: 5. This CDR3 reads CASSFRTSGPNEQFF. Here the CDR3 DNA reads TGTGCCAGCAGCTTCCGGACTAGCGGACCCAATGAGCAGTTCTTC.

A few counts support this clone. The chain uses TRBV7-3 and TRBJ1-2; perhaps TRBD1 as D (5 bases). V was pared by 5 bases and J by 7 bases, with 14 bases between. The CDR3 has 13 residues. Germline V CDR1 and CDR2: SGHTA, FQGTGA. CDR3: CASSRADGGGYTF. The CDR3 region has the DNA TGTGCCAGCAGCCGAGCCGACGGGGGTGGCTACACCTTC.

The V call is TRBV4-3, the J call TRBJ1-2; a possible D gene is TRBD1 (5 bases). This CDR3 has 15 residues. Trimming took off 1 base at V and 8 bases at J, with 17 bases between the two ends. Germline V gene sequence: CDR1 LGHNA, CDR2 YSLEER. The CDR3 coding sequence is TGCGCCAGCAGCCAAGCGTTATCACAGGTGGGGGGCTACACCTTC. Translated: CASSQALSQVGGYTF.

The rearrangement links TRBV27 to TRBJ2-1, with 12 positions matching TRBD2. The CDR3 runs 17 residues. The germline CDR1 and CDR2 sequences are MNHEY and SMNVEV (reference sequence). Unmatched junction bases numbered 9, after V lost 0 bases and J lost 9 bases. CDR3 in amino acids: CASSLSSSGGALSEQFF. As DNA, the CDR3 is TGTGCCAGCAGTTTATCGTCTAGCGGGGGGGCCCTGAGTGAGCAGTTCTTC.

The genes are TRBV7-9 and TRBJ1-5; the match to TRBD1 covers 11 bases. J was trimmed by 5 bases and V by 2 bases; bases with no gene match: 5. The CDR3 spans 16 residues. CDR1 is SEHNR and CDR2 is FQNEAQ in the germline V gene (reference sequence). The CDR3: CASSLMGQGDDQPQHF. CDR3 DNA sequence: TGTGCCAGCAGCTTAATGGGACAGGGGGACGATCAGCCCCAGCATTTT. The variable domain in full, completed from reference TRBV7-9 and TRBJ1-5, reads DTGVSQNPRHKITKRGQNVTFRCDPISEHNRLYWYRQTLGQGPEFLTYFQNEAQLEKSRLLSDRFSAERPKGSFSTLEIQRTEQGDSAMYLCASSLMGQGDDQPQHFGDGTRLSIL.

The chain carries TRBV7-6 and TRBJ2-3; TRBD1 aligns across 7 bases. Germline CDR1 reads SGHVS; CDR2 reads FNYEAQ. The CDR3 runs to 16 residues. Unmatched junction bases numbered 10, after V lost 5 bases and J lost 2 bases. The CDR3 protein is CASSRGPGQYTDTQYF. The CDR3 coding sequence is TGTGCCAGCAGCAGGGGACCGGGACAGTACACAGATACGCAGTATTTT.

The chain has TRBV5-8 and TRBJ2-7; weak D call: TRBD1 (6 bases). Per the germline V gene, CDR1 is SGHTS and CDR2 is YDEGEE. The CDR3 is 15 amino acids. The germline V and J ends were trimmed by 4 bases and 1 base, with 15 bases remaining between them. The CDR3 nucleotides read TGTGCCAGCAGCCCGGACAGCCTCGGGTCCTACGAGCAGTACTTC. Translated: CASSPDSLGSYEQYF.

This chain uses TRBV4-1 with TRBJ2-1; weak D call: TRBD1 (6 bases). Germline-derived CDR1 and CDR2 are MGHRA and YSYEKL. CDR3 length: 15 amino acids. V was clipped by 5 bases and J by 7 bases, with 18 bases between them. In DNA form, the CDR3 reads TGCGCCAGCAGCTTTGGGGCAGGGGTTAATAATGAGCAGTTCTTC. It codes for CASSFGAGVNNEQFF.

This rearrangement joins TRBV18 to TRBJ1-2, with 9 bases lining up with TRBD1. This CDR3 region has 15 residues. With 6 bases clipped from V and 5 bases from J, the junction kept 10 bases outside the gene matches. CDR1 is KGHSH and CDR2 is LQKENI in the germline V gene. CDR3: CASSQSAGQGYGYTF. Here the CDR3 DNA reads TGTGCCAGCTCCCAGAGTGCGGGACAGGGATATGGCTACACCTTC. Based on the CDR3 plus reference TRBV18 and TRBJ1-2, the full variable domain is NAGVMQNPRHLVRRRGQEARLRCSPMKGHSHVYWYRQLPEEGLKFMVYLQKENIIDESGMPKERFSAEFPKEGPSILRIQQVVRGDSAAYFCASSQSAGQGYGYTFGSGTRLTVV.

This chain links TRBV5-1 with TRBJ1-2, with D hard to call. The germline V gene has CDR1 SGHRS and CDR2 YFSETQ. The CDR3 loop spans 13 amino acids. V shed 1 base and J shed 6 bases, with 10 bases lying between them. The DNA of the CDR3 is TGCGCCAGCAGCTTGTACCCCGGGAATGGCTACACCTTC. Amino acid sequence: CASSLYPGNGYTF.

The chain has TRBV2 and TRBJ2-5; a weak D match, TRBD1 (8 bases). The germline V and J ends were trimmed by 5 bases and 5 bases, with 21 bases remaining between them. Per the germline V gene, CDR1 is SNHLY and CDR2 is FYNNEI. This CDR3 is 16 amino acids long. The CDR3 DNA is TGTGCCAGCAGTCAATTAACAGGGGGAGGGTTGGAGACCCAGTACTTC. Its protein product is CASSQLTGGGLETQYF.

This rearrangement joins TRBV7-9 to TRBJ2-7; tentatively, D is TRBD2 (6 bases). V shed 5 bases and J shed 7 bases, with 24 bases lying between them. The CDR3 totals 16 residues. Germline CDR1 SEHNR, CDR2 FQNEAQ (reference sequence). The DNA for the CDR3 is TGTGCCAGCAGCCCCCCGGAGGGCGGGAAGGTTTTTGAGCAGTACTTC. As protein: CASSPPEGGKVFEQYF.

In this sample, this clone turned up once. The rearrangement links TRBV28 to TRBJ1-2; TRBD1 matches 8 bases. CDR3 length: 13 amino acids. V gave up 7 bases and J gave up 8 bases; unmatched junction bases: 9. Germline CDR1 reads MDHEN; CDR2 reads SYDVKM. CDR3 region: CASTPGGAWGYTF. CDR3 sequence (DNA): TGTGCCAGCACACCAGGGGGCGCGTGGGGCTACACCTTC.

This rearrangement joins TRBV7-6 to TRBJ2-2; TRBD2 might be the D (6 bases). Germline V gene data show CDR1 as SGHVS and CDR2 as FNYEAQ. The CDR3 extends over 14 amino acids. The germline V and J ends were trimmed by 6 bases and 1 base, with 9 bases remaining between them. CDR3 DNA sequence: TGTGCCAGCAGAACCGGGAGGAACACCGGGGAGCTGTTTTTT. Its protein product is CASRTGRNTGELFF. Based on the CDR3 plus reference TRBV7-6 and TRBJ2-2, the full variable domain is GAGVSQSPRYKVTKRGQDVALRCDPISGHVSLYWYRQALGQGPEFLTYFNYEAQQDKSGLPNDRFSAERPEGSISTLTIQRTEQRDSAMYRCASRTGRNTGELFFGEGSRLTVL.

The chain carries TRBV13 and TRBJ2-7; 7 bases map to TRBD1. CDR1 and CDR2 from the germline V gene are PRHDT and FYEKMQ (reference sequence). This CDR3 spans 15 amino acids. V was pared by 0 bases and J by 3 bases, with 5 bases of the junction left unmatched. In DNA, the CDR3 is TGTGCCAGCAGCTTAGGAGGGACAGACCTCTACGAGCAGTACTTC. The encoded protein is CASSLGGTDLYEQYF.